These T cell receptor beta chains were read from a single sample in a study of blood T cells in healthy people across ages. TCRdb re-called the 5' RACE reads with MiXCR, one entry per CDR3 protein. The table includes around 800,000 distinct CDR3 sequences, about 55% detected once. The sequencing input was blood. The receptor source for this set is a man aged 80 or over in good health. Both conserved end residues are part of each CDR3. A D gene is named only where the DNA matches it firmly. Rows may omit the clone size; those that give it use once, few, many or a size class.

size: NA
D: TRBD1
J: TRBJ1-6
V: TRBV3-1
CDR3: CASSRGQGLARGPLHF
DNA: TGTGCCAGCAGCCGCGGACAGGGGTTGGCACGCGGACCCCTCCACTTT

size: few
D: NA
J: TRBJ2-5
V: TRBV20-1
CDR3: CSASDRQETQYF
DNA: TGCAGTGCTTCCGACAGGCAAGAGACCCAGTACTTC

size: NA
D: NA
J: TRBJ1-5
V: TRBV6-5
CDR3: CASSQTGQNQPQHF
DNA: TGTGCCAGCAGCCAAACCGGACAGAATCAGCCCCAGCATTTT

size: once
D: NA
J: TRBJ2-7
V: TRBV4-2
CDR3: CASSQVNGGSSYNEQYF
DNA: TGTGCCAGCAGCCAAGTTAACGGGGGAAGCTCCTACAATGAGCAGTACTTC

size: NA
D: NA
J: TRBJ2-1
V: TRBV20-1
CDR3: CSARAGSINEQFF
DNA: TGCAGTGCTAGAGCAGGTTCAATCAATGAGCAGTTCTTC

size: NA
D: NA
J: TRBJ2-1
V: TRBV24-1
CDR3: CATSDRKDGNHAYNEQFF
DNA: TGTGCCACCAGTGACCGTAAGGACGGTAACCATGCCTACAATGAGCAGTTCTTC

size: few
D: NA
J: TRBJ1-5
V: TRBV27
CDR3: CASSPQGGQPQHF
DNA: TGTGCCAGCAGTCCACAGGGAGGTCAGCCCCAGCATTTT

size: once
D: TRBD2
J: TRBJ2-5
V: TRBV24-1
CDR3: CATDSGLAGEGETQYF
DNA: TGTGCCACTGATTCGGGACTAGCGGGAGAAGGGGAGACCCAGTACTTC

size: NA
D: NA
J: TRBJ1-1
V: TRBV2
CDR3: CASSSRTVNTEAFF
DNA: TGTGCCAGCAGTTCCCGGACGGTGAACACTGAAGCTTTCTTT

size: NA
D: NA
J: TRBJ2-1
V: TRBV14
CDR3: CASSQDDSAYNEQFF
DNA: TGTGCCAGCAGCCAAGATGACAGCGCGTACAATGAGCAGTTCTTC

size: NA
D: NA
J: TRBJ2-1
V: TRBV20-1
CDR3: CSASAVGQFF
DNA: TGCAGTGCTAGTGCGGTAGGTCAGTTCTTC

size: NA
D: TRBD1
J: TRBJ2-7
V: TRBV6-1
CDR3: CASRGTGKDYEQYF
DNA: TGTGCCAGCAGAGGGACAGGGAAGGACTACGAGCAGTACTTC

size: NA
D: NA
J: TRBJ2-7
V: TRBV20-1
CDR3: CSPRQDSYEQYF
DNA: TGCAGCCCCAGACAGGATTCCTACGAGCAGTACTTC

size: NA
D: NA
J: TRBJ2-7
V: TRBV6-1
CDR3: CASSDGGASSYEQYF
DNA: TGTGCCAGCAGTGACGGCGGGGCCAGCTCCTACGAGCAGTACTTC

size: NA
D: NA
J: TRBJ2-7
V: TRBV28
CDR3: CASRETAQPYEQYF
DNA: TGTGCCAGCAGGGAGACAGCTCAGCCCTACGAGCAGTACTTC

size: few
D: TRBD1
J: TRBJ2-7
V: TRBV20-1
CDR3: CSARQGERYEQYF
DNA: TGCAGTGCTAGGCAGGGGGAGCGGTACGAGCAGTACTTC

size: few
D: NA
J: TRBJ1-2
V: TRBV3-1
CDR3: CASSQLGDLRGYTF
DNA: TGTGCCAGCAGCCAGCTCGGAGACTTACGCGGCTACACCTTC

size: few
D: NA
J: TRBJ2-7
V: TRBV9
CDR3: CASSVATASYEQYF
DNA: TGTGCCAGCAGCGTAGCGACAGCTTCCTACGAGCAGTACTTC

size: few
D: TRBD2
J: TRBJ2-3
V: TRBV7-2
CDR3: CASSRDYGTDTQYF
DNA: TGTGCCAGCAGCCGGGACTACGGCACAGATACGCAGTATTTT

size: few
D: NA
J: TRBJ1-2
V: TRBV20-1
CDR3: CSARVRGGIGYTF
DNA: TGCAGTGCTAGAGTGCGGGGAGGTATTGGCTACACCTTC

size: few
D: NA
J: TRBJ2-5
V: TRBV7-9
CDR3: CASSFAQGGLETQYF
DNA: TGTGCCAGCAGCTTCGCCCAGGGGGGTTTGGAGACCCAGTACTTC

size: few
D: NA
J: TRBJ2-5
V: TRBV7-6
CDR3: CASSLEYSGETQYF
DNA: TGTGCCAGCAGCTTAGAATACTCTGGGGAGACCCAGTACTTC

size: NA
D: TRBD2
J: TRBJ2-7
V: TRBV27
CDR3: CASSFTSGSRSYEQYF
DNA: TGTGCCAGCAGTTTCACTAGCGGGAGTAGGTCCTACGAGCAGTACTTC

size: many
D: TRBD1
J: TRBJ2-6
V: TRBV25-1
CDR3: CASSGETGRVRSGANVLTF
DNA: TGTGCCAGCAGTGGGGAGACAGGGCGAGTCAGGTCTGGGGCCAACGTCCTGACTTTC